One and the same sample provided the 21 T cell receptor beta chains below, sequenced in a study of T cell repertoires in cytomegalovirus infection. For these TCRs, the target antigens are not known. From the reads, TCRdb called clonotypes with MiXCR, one entry per CDR3 protein. The data hold approximately 1,000,000 distinct CDR3 sequences, with approximately 31% observed a single time. The source material was cultured CD8+ T cells from PBMCs, sampled from culture after CMV antigen stimulation. Every receptor here comes from a human donor in good health (CMV status not recorded). Some clones in this sample may be carry-over from other donors' samples.

In this sample, this clonotype turned up a few times. One end of the junction is discordant with germline, which a read error may explain. This chain links TRBV7-9 with TRBJ1-2; D gene unclear. The CDR3 sequence is 15 residues long. Germline values: CDR1 SEHNR, CDR2 FQNEAQ (reference sequence). The CDR3 DNA follows: TGTGCCAGCAGCCTAGCCTCAGCGAACGTAGTAGGCTACACCTTC. This encodes CASSLASANVVGYTF.

This clonotype was recorded a few times. The gene calls are TRBV7-6 and TRBJ1-5, with D possibly TRBD1 on 6 matching bases. This CDR3 contains 15 residues. The ends were cut back, 5 bases at V and 4 bases at J, with 15 bases in the middle. CDR1 is SGHVS and CDR2 is FNYEAQ in the germline V gene. CDR3 region: CASSPLGAQNQPQHF. The CDR3 DNA sequence: TGTGCCAGCAGCCCACTGGGGGCACAGAATCAGCCCCAGCATTTT.

The CDR3 here is CASSAYDIANEKLFF. CDR3 coding DNA: TGTGCCAGCAGCGCCTATGACATAGCTAATGAAAAACTGTTTTTT. The chain recombines TRBV7-9 with TRBJ1-4; D remains ambiguous. V was trimmed by 5 bases and J by 3 bases, leaving 13 bases between them. CDR1 is SEHNR and CDR2 is FQNEAQ in the germline V gene (reference sequence). CDR3 length equals 15 residues.

This clonotype was counted a few times. This sequence joins TRBV20-1 and TRBJ1-1, with D uncertain. Looked up from germline, CDR1 is DFQATT and CDR2 is SNEGSKA (reference sequence). The length of the CDR3 is 13 residues. V lost 6 bases to trimming and J lost 0 bases, with 11 bases between them. The CDR3 sequence is CSASLDLNTEAFF. As DNA, the CDR3 is TGCAGTGCATCCCTCGACCTGAACACTGAAGCTTTCTTT.

This clonotype has only a few counts. V is TRBV7-6 and J is TRBJ2-1; 8 nucleotides align to TRBD2. Losses at the gene ends were 5 bases for V and 1 base for J; bases not matched to a gene: 7. The CDR3 is made up of 16 amino acids. CDR1 SGHVS and CDR2 FNYEAQ come from the germline V gene. CDR3 sequence reads: CASSLRSGGSYNEQFF. CDR3 DNA sequence: TGTGCCAGCAGCCTTAGAAGCGGGGGATCCTACAATGAGCAGTTCTTC. The full variable domain, rest sourced from reference TRBV7-6 and TRBJ2-1, is GAGVSQSPRYKVTKRGQDVALRCDPISGHVSLYWYRQALGQGPEFLTYFNYEAQQDKSGLPNDRFSAERPEGSISTLTIQRTEQRDSAMYRCASSLRSGGSYNEQFFGPGTRLTVL.

The chain has TRBV7-9 and TRBJ2-1, with TRBD2 as a possible D gene (5 bases). The CDR3 length is 15 residues. The V and J ends lost 0 bases and 5 bases respectively, with 11 bases between them. Germline CDR1 is SEHNR and CDR2 is FQNEAQ (reference sequence). The DNA for the CDR3 is TGTGCCAGCAGCTTAGCGAGGGTGACACACAATGAGCAGTTCTTC. Protein sequence: CASSLARVTHNEQFF.

This clonotype was seen more than once but under ten times. The chain has TRBV6-1 and TRBJ2-5; the D gene is possibly TRBD2 (6 bases). The CDR3 extends over 14 amino acids. CDR1 and CDR2 (germline): MNHNS, SASEGT. V was trimmed by 2 bases and J by 5 bases, leaving 12 bases between them. In DNA, the CDR3 is TGTGCCAGCAGTGAAATGCGAGGGAGGGAGACCCAGTACTTC. It translates to CASSEMRGRETQYF.

The rearrangement uses TRBV4-2 and TRBJ2-3, with TRBD2 matching over 8 bases. Germline CDR1 LGHNA, CDR2 YNFKEQ. J lost 0 bases, V lost 0 bases, and 17 bases had no gene match. The length of the CDR3 is 21 residues. The CDR3 DNA reads TGTGCCAGCAGCCAAGACCCGCCGGGACTAGGTTTGGGGGCCAGCACAGATACGCAGTATTTT. Amino acid sequence: CASSQDPPGLGLGASTDTQYF.

This clonotype has only a few counts. The V call is TRBV7-9, the J call TRBJ1-1; weak D call: TRBD1 (5 bases). Trimming removed 4 bases from V and 1 base from J, with 22 bases in between. This CDR3 has 18 amino acids. Germline V gives CDR1 SEHNR, CDR2 FQNEAQ (reference sequence). CDR3 in amino acids: CASSSPEHRTPANTEAFF. In nucleotides, the CDR3 is TGTGCCAGCAGCTCCCCAGAACACAGGACCCCCGCGAACACTGAAGCTTTCTTT.

This clonotype appeared a few times. This chain links TRBV27 with TRBJ2-7, with TRBD2 matching 7 bases. Germline CDR1 is MNHEY and CDR2 is SMNVEV (reference sequence). V dropped 7 bases and J dropped 0; count of bases not matched to a gene: 3. The length of the CDR3 is 13 residues. DNA for the CDR3: TGTGCCAGCAAAGCGGGGAACTCCTACGAGCAGTACGTC. This encodes CASKAGNSYEQYV.

The genes are TRBV7-9 and TRBJ1-1; D call uncertain. Per germline, CDR1 SEHNR and CDR2 FQNEAQ (reference sequence). Deletions cut 4 bases from V and 2 bases from J, with 20 bases between. This CDR3 spans 17 amino acids. The CDR3 DNA sequence: TGTGCCAGCAGCTCCCTAGGCCCTCACCTCCCTAACACTGAAGCTTTCTTT. Protein product: CASSSLGPHLPNTEAFF.

The rearrangement links TRBV4-1 to TRBJ2-1, with D possibly TRBD2 on 6 matching bases. Per germline, CDR1 MGHRA and CDR2 YSYEKL. V was pared by 0 bases and J by 4 bases, with 16 bases between. The CDR3 covers 17 residues. In DNA form, the CDR3 reads TGCGCCAGCAGCCAAGAAGCGGAGGGACTCCGGTACAATGAGCAGTTCTTC. The encoded protein is CASSQEAEGLRYNEQFF.

The chain links TRBV10-3 to TRBJ2-7; D unclear. The CDR3 runs 14 residues. Trimming took 5 bases from V and 3 from J, leaving 14 bases between them. CDR1 is ENHRY and CDR2 is SYGVKD in the germline V gene. CDR3 region: CAISSESAFYEQYF. CDR3 in DNA: TGTGCCATCAGTTCAGAATCAGCTTTCTACGAGCAGTACTTC.

This clonotype was recorded a few times. This rearrangement joins TRBV5-6 to TRBJ2-4; 8 positions match TRBD2. This CDR3 spans 14 amino acids. Per germline, CDR1 SGHDT and CDR2 YYEEEE. V gave up 4 bases and J gave up 4 bases; unmatched junction bases: 4. The CDR3 loop is CASSGRGGKNIQYF. In DNA form, the CDR3 reads TGTGCCAGCAGCGGCCGGGGGGGTAAAAACATTCAGTACTTC.

This clonotype has a handful of counts. The V gene is TRBV10-3, the J gene TRBJ2-7; maybe TRBD2 (6 bases). The germline V gene has CDR1 ENHRY and CDR2 SYGVKD. The CDR3 contains 14 residues. The V end lost 7 bases, the J end lost 0 bases, and 13 bases lay between the germline ends. In nucleotides, the CDR3 is TGTGCCATCACTTGGGACTCCAGCTCCTACGAGCAGTACTTC. It yields the protein CAITWDSSSYEQYF.

The rearrangement joins TRBV4-1 to TRBJ2-3; possibly TRBD2 for D (6 bases). This CDR3 comprises 15 residues. V lost 8 bases and J lost 0, with 15 bases in between. Germline V gives CDR1 MGHRA, CDR2 YSYEKL. In DNA, the CDR3 is TGCGCCAGCGGGACTGAGCTCTTTAGCACAGATACGCAGTATTTT. Translated: CASGTELFSTDTQYF.

The chain couples TRBV7-9 to TRBJ2-5; D is tentatively TRBD1 or TRBD2 (5 bases each). Germline CDR1 SEHNR, CDR2 FQNEAQ (reference sequence). The CDR3 runs 14 residues. V was trimmed by 1 base and J by 4 bases, leaving 10 bases between them. The CDR3 is CASSLEGTGETQYF. The DNA for the CDR3 is TGTGCCAGCAGCTTAGAGGGGACGGGAGAGACCCAGTACTTC.

This clonotype was picked up a small number of times. The junction does not match germline at one end; this may be a read error. The chain is built from TRBV6-6 and TRBJ1-1; TRBD1 matches at 7 bases. Germline V gene data show CDR1 as MNHNY and CDR2 as SVGAGI (reference sequence). The CDR3 sequence is 14 residues long. The CDR3: CASSDSGGNTEAFF. CDR3 bases: TGTGCCAGCAGTGACTCAGGGGGGAACACTGAAGCTTTCTTT.

The chain combines TRBV20-1 with TRBJ1-1, with D uncertain. The CDR3 runs to 13 residues. V was cut by 0 bases and J by 1 base, with 6 bases left in between. Germline assignment: CDR1 DFQATT and CDR2 SNEGSKA (reference sequence). The CDR3 bases are TGCAGTGCTAGAGAACGACAGAACACTGAAGCTTTCTTT. Translating gives CSARERQNTEAFF.

Comment on this clonotype: At one end, the junction sequence differs from germline, possibly due to a read error. The chain couples TRBV7-9 to TRBJ1-5; D is unresolved. The CDR3 is made up of 14 amino acids. CDR1 is SEHNR and CDR2 is FQNEAQ in the germline V gene (reference sequence). CDR3 bases: TGTACCAGCAGCGACCAACTCAGCAATCAGCCCCAGCATTTT. Its protein product is CTSSDQLSNQPQHF.

This clonotype was picked up a small number of times. V and J are TRBV28 and TRBJ1-5, with D unresolved. V lost 3 bases and J 0 bases, leaving 9 bases between the germline ends. Germline V gene data show CDR1 as MDHEN and CDR2 as SYDVKM. The length of the CDR3 is 15 residues. The CDR3 DNA sequence: TGTGCCAGCAGTTTGGAAAGGCTTAGCAATCAGCCCCAGCATTTT. As protein: CASSLERLSNQPQHF.